Below are 21 T cell receptor beta chains sequenced from a single sample in a study of T cells in Graves' hyperthyroidism and ophthalmopathy. Amplification of TCR beta CDR3 regions was performed using RNA transcripts as template. HTBI primers were the set used in a first-round RT-PCR of the TCR CDR3. Each CDR3 protein gets one entry after TCRdb re-called the multiplex PCR reads with MiXCR. There are under 650,000 distinct CDR3 sequences in the sample; about a sixth occur only once, and less than 4.5% lies in the top ten. The sequenced sample consisted of blood. Receptor source: a woman aged 30 to 39 with Graves' hyperthyroidism.

DNA for the CDR3: TGTGCCAGCAGCTTAGCACTAGCGGGAACAGGCGAGCAGTACTTC. Protein product: CASSLALAGTGEQYF. The chain uses TRBV7-9 and TRBJ2-7; 10 bases are a match to TRBD2. The CDR3 runs 15 residues. The germline CDR1 and CDR2 sequences are SEHNR and FQNEAQ (reference sequence). V shed 0 bases and J 6 bases; nucleotides not matched to a gene: 5.

This rearrangement joins TRBV9 to TRBJ1-1, with D possibly being TRBD1 (5 bases). The CDR3 loop spans 15 amino acids. Germline lookup yields CDR1 SGDLS and CDR2 YYNGEE. The V gene lost 0 bases and the J gene lost 0 bases, with 9 bases spanning the gap. The CDR3 sequence: CASSVAGTMNTEAFF. The CDR3 bases are TGTGCCAGCAGCGTAGCAGGGACGATGAACACTGAAGCTTTCTTT.

For this clonotype: One end of the junction varies from germline; a read error may be responsible. The chain combines TRBV2 with TRBJ2-6; D is ambiguous. Germline CDR1 reads SNHLY; CDR2 reads FYNNEI. The CDR3 covers 15 residues. CDR3 bases: TGTGTCAGCAGTGAAACCAGGACGGGGGCCAACGTCCTGACTTTC. It encodes CVSSETRTGANVLTF.

J is TRBJ2-3 and V is TRBV27, with D perhaps matching TRBD2 (7 bases). CDR1 is MNHEY, CDR2 SMNVEV, per germline (reference sequence). Deletions cut 7 bases from V and 6 bases from J, with 17 bases between. The CDR3 spans 14 residues. This CDR3 is CASILRGREDTQYF. CDR3 in DNA: TGTGCCAGCATCCTACGGGGGCGGGAGGATACGCAGTATTTT.

This clonotype has only a few counts. The J gene is TRBJ2-3, the V gene TRBV7-9; the D gene is possibly TRBD2 (5 bases). CDR3 length equals 16 residues. V was pared by 4 bases and J by 4 bases, with 18 bases between. Germline lookup yields CDR1 SEHNR and CDR2 FQNEAQ (reference sequence). CDR3 sequence (DNA): TGTGCCAGCAGCTCAACGCGGGCGACTGACCCAGATACGCAGTATTTT. It codes for CASSSTRATDPDTQYF.

This clonotype was seen ten or more times. The chain couples TRBV30 to TRBJ2-5; tentative D call: TRBD1 (5 bases). CDR1 is GTSNPN, CDR2 SVGIG, per germline (reference sequence). With 4 bases removed from V and 4 bases from J, the gap between germline ends came to 7 bases. The CDR3 contains 11 residues. This chain's CDR3 is CAWKRGETQYF. DNA for the CDR3: TGTGCCTGGAAAAGGGGAGAGACCCAGTACTTC. Full variable domain (rest looked up from reference TRBV30 and TRBJ2-5): SQTIHQWPATLVQPVGSPLSLECTVEGTSNPNLYWYRQAAGRGLQLLFYSVGIGQISSEVPQNLSASRPQDRQFILSSKKLLLSDSGFYLCAWKRGETQYFGPGTRLLVL.

This clonotype was detected only a few times. A much larger clone differs from this one at a single base, so this may be a read error. The V gene is TRBV30, the J gene TRBJ2-2; D assignment may be TRBD1 or TRBD2 (5 bases each). This CDR3 region has 14 residues. Germline CDR1 and CDR2: GTSNPN and SVGIG (reference sequence). The CDR3, as DNA: TGTGCCTGGGGGGACGGACCGAACACCGGGGCGCTGTTTTTT. It translates to CAWGDGPNTGALFF.

The chain uses TRBV5-1 and TRBJ2-7; tentative D call: TRBD1 (6 bases). V lost 6 bases and J lost 2, with 18 bases in between. Germline loops: CDR1 SGHRS, CDR2 YFSETQ. This CDR3 contains 15 residues. The CDR3 DNA reads TGCGCCAGCACAATGGGGGCAGCCGCGACCTACGAGCAGTACTTC. Its translation: CASTMGAAATYEQYF.

This clonotype was counted many times. The rearrangement uses TRBV28 and TRBJ1-2, with 8 bases identical to TRBD1. V lost 3 bases and J lost 7; bases outside the gene matches: 7. In germline, CDR1 is MDHEN, CDR2 SYDVKM. This CDR3 has 14 amino acids. CDR3 DNA sequence: TGTGCCAGCAGTTTCGACAGGGGAAAAGGTGGCTACACCTTC. It yields the protein CASSFDRGKGGYTF.

The table lists this clonotype with many counts. J is TRBJ1-1 and V is TRBV2; D may be TRBD1 (5 bases). This CDR3 contains 15 residues. Germline V gene sequence: CDR1 SNHLY, CDR2 FYNNEI. V dropped 2 bases and J dropped 1 base, with 11 bases sitting between them. DNA for the CDR3: TGTGCCAGCAGTGAAATGAGGGGACGGAACACTGAAGCTTTCTTT. This translates into CASSEMRGRNTEAFF.

J is TRBJ2-5 and V is TRBV29-1; 8 nucleotides align to TRBD1. The V and J ends lost 6 bases and 2 bases, in that order; junction bases with no gene match: 11. CDR1 is SQVTM, CDR2 ANQGSEA, per germline. The CDR3 runs to 15 residues. The CDR3 DNA reads TGCAGCGTAGGGAACAGGGGGAGGCGTCAAGAGACCCAGTACTTC. As protein: CSVGNRGRRQETQYF.

This clonotype was observed at least ten times. The chain combines TRBV6-5 with TRBJ2-3, with D perhaps matching TRBD1 (5 bases). CDR1 is MNHEY, CDR2 SVGAGI, per germline. The ends were cut back, 3 bases at V and 2 bases at J, with 12 bases in the middle. The CDR3 is 15 residues long. The CDR3 bases are TGTGCCAGCAGTTATGTCAGGGTTGACACAGATACGCAGTATTTT. Translation gives CASSYVRVDTDTQYF.

This clonotype showed up many times. This chain connects TRBV7-3 to TRBJ1-2; D perhaps matches TRBD1 (5 bases). The CDR3 is made up of 13 amino acids. The germline CDR1 and CDR2 sequences are SGHTA and FQGTGA. Trimming shortened V by 4 bases and J by 7 bases, and 13 bases separated the two germline ends. The CDR3 protein is CASSSRGGGGYTF. The DNA of the CDR3 is TGTGCCAGCAGCTCACGGGGGGGTGGTGGCTACACCTTC. Looking up the rest from reference TRBV7-3 and TRBJ1-2 gives the full variable domain: GAGVSQTPSNKVTEKGKYVELRCDPISGHTALYWYRQSLGQGPEFLIYFQGTGAADDSGLPNDRFFAVRPEGSVSTLKIQRTERGDSAVYLCASSSRGGGGYTFGSGTRLTVV.

This clonotype was seen at least ten times. The chain has TRBV5-6 and TRBJ2-5; D gene uncertain. The CDR3 has 14 amino acids. Germline V lookup: CDR1 SGHDT, CDR2 YYEEEE. V was shortened by 2 bases and J by 2 bases, with 10 bases between the two germline ends. This chain's CDR3 is CASSLSYEQETQYF. The CDR3 DNA is TGTGCCAGCAGCTTAAGTTACGAGCAAGAGACCCAGTACTTC.

The chain uses TRBV6-1 and TRBJ2-2, with D hard to call. The V and J ends lost 2 bases and 1 base respectively, with 5 bases between them. CDR3 length: 14 residues. Germline lookup yields CDR1 MNHNS and CDR2 SASEGT. The CDR3 coding sequence is TGTGCCAGCAGTGAATACCAGAACACCGGGGAGCTGTTTTTT. As protein: CASSEYQNTGELFF.

This clonotype was detected only a few times. The CDR3 nucleotides are TGTGCCAGTAGTATAAGTGCACAGGCTAATTCACCCCTCCACTTT. It encodes CASSISAQANSPLHF. V gene TRBV19 combines with J gene TRBJ1-6; weak D call: TRBD1 (5 bases). The CDR3 has 15 residues. Trimming pared 2 bases from V and 6 bases from J, leaving 11 bases between. Germline V gene sequence: CDR1 LNHDA, CDR2 SQIVND (reference sequence).

This clonotype was recorded at least ten times. The chain links TRBV2 to TRBJ2-7, with 7 positions matching TRBD1. The V gene end was trimmed by 4 bases and the J gene end by 6 bases; junction bases not matched to a gene: 9. Germline-derived CDR1 and CDR2 are SNHLY and FYNNEI. The CDR3 is 14 amino acids. Written as DNA, the CDR3 is TGTGCCAGCAGTGTAAGGGACAGTTTTGGCGAGCAGTACTTC. Protein product: CASSVRDSFGEQYF. Drawing the rest from reference TRBV2 and TRBJ2-7, the complete variable domain is EPEVTQTPSHQVTQMGQEVILRCVPISNHLYFYWYRQILGQKVEFLVSFYNNEISEKSEIFDDQFSVERPDGSNFTLKIRSTKLEDSAMYFCASSVRDSFGEQYFGPGTRLTVT.

The chain combines TRBV9 with TRBJ2-3; possible D gene TRBD2, 6 bases. From germline, CDR1 is SGDLS and CDR2 YYNGEE. Trimming took off 7 bases at V and 1 base at J, with 19 bases between the two ends. The CDR3 spans 16 residues. The CDR3 region is CASGSSRAGGTDTQYF. The DNA of the CDR3 is TGTGCCAGCGGATCCTCTCGAGCGGGTGGCACAGATACGCAGTATTTT.

In its sample, this clonotype was seen many times. This sequence joins TRBV29-1 and TRBJ2-7; 8 nucleotides align to TRBD1. The CDR3 has 11 amino acids. In germline, CDR1 is SQVTM, CDR2 ANQGSEA. The V and J ends lost 7 bases and 5 bases, in that order; junction bases with no gene match: 4. CDR3 DNA: TGCAGCGCCGGACAGGGAAACGAGCAGTACTTC. Its protein is CSAGQGNEQYF.

This clonotype was observed many times. The CDR3 DNA reads as TGTGCCAGCAGTTTAATTGTGGGCTACGAGCAGTACTTC. It encodes CASSLIVGYEQYF. The V and J genes are TRBV28 and TRBJ2-7; D is unresolved. Germline loops: CDR1 MDHEN, CDR2 SYDVKM. The CDR3 has 13 residues. V was clipped by 2 bases and J by 3 bases, with 8 bases between them.

This clonotype was detected many times. The rearrangement joins TRBV7-2 to TRBJ2-7; unclear D gene. Germline CDR1 SGHTA, CDR2 FQGNSA. This CDR3 has 12 amino acids. V lost 0 bases and J 6 bases, leaving 6 bases between the germline ends. In nucleotides, the CDR3 is TGTGCCAGCAGCTTAGCGGAAGGCGAGCAGTACTTC. Translation: CASSLAEGEQYF.